This T cell receptor beta chain is drawn from a study of molecular identifiers for immune sequencing clone quantification listed by TCRdb under 2018. A note on the overall study: For a replicate experiment, RNA from 20,000 or 100,000 naive CD8 T cells was divided into five aliquots, of which four were sequenced. The study was a methods study using CD8 T cells to benchmark molecular-identifier clustering-based TCR repertoire sequencing (MIDCIRS) and TCR RNA copy counting.

The paper as a whole reports these results and caveats: Clones above 20 RNA copies held over 99% of molecules in CMV-specific effector cells but under 1% in naive cells. Without barcode sub-clustering, chimeric consensus sequences inflated TCR diversity; chimeras reached as high as 47%. A single cell's worth of spiked-in Jurkat TCR RNA was reported detectable even among around 1 million naive CD8 T cells. Modeling gave about 3.3 recovered TCR RNA copies per cell versus about 10 by digital PCR, implying roughly 28% capture efficiency. Identical TCR molecules sharing a barcode could cause highly expanded clone sizes to be underestimated. Spiked-in Jurkat TCR RNA (about ten copies' worth), which is not part of the donor repertoire, was contained in the naive libraries.

Libraries of naive CD8 T cells were built from approximately 20,000 to 980,000 sorted cells, with 10%, 30% or 50% of the purified RNA used. Naive CD8 T cells, defined as CD8+CD4-CCR7+CD45RA+, were FACS-sorted into RLT Plus buffer on a BD FACSAria II. Detection sensitivity was tested by spiking Jurkat RNA equal to approximately 9 TCR copies' worth into samples containing about 17,000-1,000,000 naive CD8 T cells. Enrichment of CD8 T cells was performed with RosetteSep CD8+ T Cell Enrichment Cocktail and Ficoll-Paque, after which ACK red cell lysis was carried out. The germline V gene encodes CDR1 SGHKS and CDR2 YYEKEE (reference sequence). Relative to germline, V is missing 4 bases and J is missing 7 bases, with 14 bases of the junction outside any gene match. Measured from the cysteine to the phenylalanine, the CDR3 is 17 residues long. Of the read, only the CDR3 DNA is kept; its 51 bases are in frame from base 1.

This clonotype has ten or more counts. This receptor's antigen is unknown. Base qualities were left out, and no much larger clone turns up one base away. The library was prepared using PCR. The run used an Illumina HiSeq 4000. Preparation of bulk TCR libraries followed a previously described approach, with the TCR primers listed in Table S5. Purification of total RNA was performed with the Qiagen AllPrep DNA/RNA kit. Before analysis, reads from multiple sequencing runs of the same library were pooled. Turning to the authors' computational methods: Reads were retained only if the reads had an exact TCR constant sequence, and the retained reads were trimmed to 150 nt and grouped according to their 12-nt molecular barcodes. Reads inside each barcode group were sub-clustered using a 15% Levenshtein threshold, and a quality-weighted consensus sequence was constructed for each RNA molecule. Non-functional sequences were removed, as were lower-count sequences one edit away from another. On the basis of fitting two negative binomial distributions, barcode sub-clusters with fewer than 20% of the maximum read count were discarded. Starting from the raw public reads, TCRdb applied fastp trimming at Q25, assembled clones with MiXCR and retained in-frame beta chains. CDR3 protein sequences are deduplicated, and each keeps its most common genes and DNA. These V and J calls derive from TCRdb rather than the authors' analysis. The sample profile shows under 650,000 distinct CDR3 sequences; about 20% of them were found once. Roughly 0.83% of the sample goes to the ten largest clones.

This sequence was found in a human donor in good health. Some libraries in this study had Jurkat cell RNA spiked in. Rearrangement joined TRBV5-5 to TRBJ2-7, and 13 bases in between align with TRBD2. Specimen: naive CD8+ T cells from blood, with Jurkat cell RNA spiked in. The cell subset or site label here, explained by the study, means: FACS-sorted CD8+CD4-CCR7+CD45RA+ naive T cells. The bases are TGTGCCAGCAGCCTCGGAGTACTAGCGGGAGGGCCGTTGGAGCAGTACTTC. Protein translation: CASSLGVLAGGPLEQYF. Supplemented by the reference TRBV5-5 and TRBJ2-7 proteins around the CDR3, the complete variable domain is DAGVTQSPTHLIKTRGQQVTLRCSPISGHKSVSWYQQVLGQGPQFIFQYYEKEERGRGNFPDRFSARQFPNYSSELNVNALLLGDSALYLCASSLGVLAGGPLEQYFGPGTRLTVT.